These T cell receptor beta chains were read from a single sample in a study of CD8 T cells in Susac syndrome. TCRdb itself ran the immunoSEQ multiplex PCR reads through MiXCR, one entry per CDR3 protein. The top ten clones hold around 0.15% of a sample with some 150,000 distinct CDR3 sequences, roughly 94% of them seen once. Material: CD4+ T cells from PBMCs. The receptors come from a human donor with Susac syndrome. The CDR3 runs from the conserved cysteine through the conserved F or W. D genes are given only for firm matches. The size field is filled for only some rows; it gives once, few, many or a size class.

cdr3_aa: CASTRTGRNEQYF; cdr3_nt: TGTGCCAGCACCCGGACAGGCAGAAACGAGCAGTACTTC; j_call: TRBJ2-7; v_call: TRBV28; d_call: TRBD1; clone_size: -
cdr3_aa: CASSQDWASDYEQYF; cdr3_nt: TGTGCCAGCAGCCAGGACTGGGCATCGGACTACGAGCAGTACTTC; j_call: TRBJ2-7; v_call: TRBV7-2; d_call: -; clone_size: -
cdr3_aa: CASSYTSTAYNEQFF; cdr3_nt: TGCGCCAGCAGCTATACCTCGACAGCATACAATGAGCAGTTCTTC; j_call: TRBJ2-1; v_call: TRBV5-1; d_call: -; clone_size: -
cdr3_aa: CAWRNRGNTEAFF; cdr3_nt: TGTGCCTGGAGGAACAGGGGTAACACTGAAGCTTTCTTT; j_call: TRBJ1-1; v_call: TRBV30; d_call: TRBD1; clone_size: -
cdr3_aa: CSASGGAREQYF; cdr3_nt: TGCAGTGCTAGCGGGGGGGCCCGCGAGCAGTACTTC; j_call: TRBJ2-7; v_call: TRBV20-1; d_call: TRBD2; clone_size: -
cdr3_aa: CSALGQGTEAFF; cdr3_nt: TGCAGTGCTTTGGGACAGGGGACTGAAGCTTTCTTT; j_call: TRBJ1-1; v_call: TRBV20-1; d_call: TRBD1; clone_size: -
cdr3_aa: CSANIQVTGELFF; cdr3_nt: TGCAGTGCCAACATCCAGGTGACCGGGGAGCTGTTTTTT; j_call: TRBJ2-2; v_call: TRBV20-1; d_call: -; clone_size: -
cdr3_aa: CSARDPTIPNLGYTF; cdr3_nt: TGCAGTGCTAGAGATCCGACGATTCCCAATCTTGGCTACACCTTC; j_call: TRBJ1-2; v_call: TRBV20-1; d_call: -; clone_size: -
cdr3_aa: CSVGNRANQPQHF; cdr3_nt: TGCAGCGTGGGAAACAGGGCGAATCAGCCCCAGCATTTT; j_call: TRBJ1-5; v_call: TRBV29-1; d_call: -; clone_size: -
cdr3_aa: CASSLRLAGPTYNEQFF; cdr3_nt: TGCGCCAGCAGCTTGCGACTAGCGGGACCGACCTACAATGAGCAGTTCTTC; j_call: TRBJ2-1; v_call: TRBV4-3; d_call: TRBD2; clone_size: -
cdr3_aa: CASSLAGLVGEQYF; cdr3_nt: TGTGCCAGCAGTTTAGCCGGACTAGTCGGCGAGCAGTACTTC; j_call: TRBJ2-7; v_call: TRBV12-3/TRBV12-4; d_call: TRBD2; clone_size: once
cdr3_aa: CSLQRGDWDTQYF; cdr3_nt: TGCAGCCTCCAAAGGGGGGATTGGGATACGCAGTATTTT; j_call: TRBJ2-3; v_call: TRBV29-1; d_call: -; clone_size: -
cdr3_aa: CASSESRGPSGYTF; cdr3_nt: TGCGCCAGCAGTGAGTCGAGGGGCCCCAGTGGCTACACCTTC; j_call: TRBJ1-2; v_call: TRBV10-1; d_call: -; clone_size: -
cdr3_aa: CASSPGGRMNTGELFF; cdr3_nt: TGTGCCAGCAGCCCAGGGGGCAGGATGAACACCGGGGAGCTGTTTTTT; j_call: TRBJ2-2; v_call: TRBV9; d_call: TRBD1; clone_size: -
cdr3_aa: CASSSQTGVHEQYF; cdr3_nt: TGTGCCAGCAGCTCGCAGACAGGGGTGCACGAGCAGTACTTC; j_call: TRBJ2-7; v_call: TRBV7-2; d_call: TRBD1; clone_size: -